This T cell receptor (beta chain) emerged from a study of blood T cell repertoires in COVID-19. Across the whole study: The samples span acute and convalescent COVID-19 from the United States, Italy and Spain. PBMCs, B-cell-depleted T cells, or T cells were the source of the cDNA or gDNA that made up the material.

As processed by the authors: Amplification of reference gene primers was used by the study to estimate nucleated cell counts. Assay used: immunoSEQ multiplex PCR; TCRdb lists only in-frame clones, some missing. That table gives V, J and clone size, and the DNA gave D and trimming. Of around 440,000 clones listed, approximately 90% are singletons. Followed longitudinally, the Seattle patients had been enrolled during active infection. Sequenced material: peripheral blood. This receptor was obtained from a woman aged 50 to 60 with COVID-19, enrolled during active disease.

The CDR3 DNA is TGTGCCAGCAGCCACGGACAGGGGAACACTGAAGCTTTCTTT. It yields the protein CASSHGQGNTEAFF. The chain couples TRBV7-3 to TRBJ1-1; 8 bases fit TRBD1. CDR3 length: 14 amino acids. J lost 1 base, V lost 5 bases, and 3 bases had no gene match. Germline V lookup: CDR1 SGHTA, CDR2 FQGTGA.